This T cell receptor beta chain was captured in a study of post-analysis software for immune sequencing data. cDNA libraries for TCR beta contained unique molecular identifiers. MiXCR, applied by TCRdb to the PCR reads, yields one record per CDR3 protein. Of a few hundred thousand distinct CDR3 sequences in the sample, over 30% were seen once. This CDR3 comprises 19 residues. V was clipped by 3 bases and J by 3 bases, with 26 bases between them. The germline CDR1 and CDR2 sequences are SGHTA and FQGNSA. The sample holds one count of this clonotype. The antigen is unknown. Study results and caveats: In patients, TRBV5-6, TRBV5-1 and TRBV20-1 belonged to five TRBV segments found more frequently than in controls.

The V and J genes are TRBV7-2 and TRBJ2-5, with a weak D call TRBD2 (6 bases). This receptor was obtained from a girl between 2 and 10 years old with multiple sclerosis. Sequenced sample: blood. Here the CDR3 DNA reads TGTGCCAGCAGCTTCTCGTCTGTTTGGTGGGAGGTCACCAAAGAGACCCAGTACTTC. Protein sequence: CASSFSSVWWEVTKETQYF.